This TCR beta chain was obtained from a study of cytomegalovirus exposure and HLA in healthy donors (dated by TCRdb to 2015 to 2018). Regarding the study in general: An earlier analysis of fewer than 750 of the donors reported 276 Gb of sequence data and around 120 million unique TCR beta sequences obtained from some 200 million T cells. HLA typing included class I and class II loci at four-digit resolution. Because of strong linkage in the cohort, five DR-DQ haplotypes were treated as single units for association and clustering. In addition to the first cohort of approximately 670 subjects, a separate validation cohort of 120 different subjects was used. Every repertoire in the discovery cohort had been generated on one and the same sequencing platform. To predict cytomegalovirus infection status, the study brought together high-throughput TCR immunosequencing, statistical association of individual TCRs with disease status, and machine learning. Among some 400 genotyped donors of the cohort, an average of approximately 230,000 unique TCR beta nucleotide sequences were sequenced per donor, roughly a sixth of them non-productive. Typing coverage differed by locus: A, B, C, DRB1 and DQB1 were typed in roughly 620-640 donors, DQA1 in about 500, DPA1 in 600 to 610, and DPB1 in roughly 470. An early release that covered some 630 HLA-typed donors contained around 330 gigabases of sequencing data and 85 million to 100 million unique TCR sequences. An earlier analysis of 587 of the donors applied high-throughput TCR beta sequencing to assess whether each TCR beta V gene segment acted as functional or pseudogenic. Of the approximately 370 genotyped donors, 81% were placed in the genetic ancestry cluster associated with self-reported Caucasian donors. Genome-wide SNP genotypes for about three fifths of the roughly 670 donors were used in a later genetic analysis, which treated that subset as a discovery cohort. The study was designed to test whether signatures of past pathogen exposure could be identified by cataloging public T cell receptors. Alongside the repertoire data, information on donor age, sex, ethnicity and CMV serostatus was compiled. Rather than using new phenotypic data, the later analysis identified candidate immune exposures from TCR beta sequences and from how often those sequences occurred across donors. The T cell repertoires of around 730 subjects were profiled by immunosequencing and related to cytomegalovirus serostatus. A later analysis re-analyzed previously published TCR beta repertoires from about 730 donors and added high-resolution HLA genotyping to study TCR occurrence patterns.

On this clone: Its antigen specificity is not known. Nothing much larger sits one base from this clone, and base qualities are not available.

Library prep was done by the immunoSEQ multiplex PCR assay. A mixture of 60 forward primers for TCR Vbeta segments and 13 reverse primers for TCR Jbeta segments was used in the multiplex PCR. The CDR3 region of rearranged TCR beta genes was amplified from genomic DNA by a multiplex PCR assay. On the Illumina HiSeq System, the amplified TCR beta libraries were sequenced as 87-base-pair reads. The authors' pipeline ran thus. In a later analysis, 77 million or so unique TCR beta chains were counted across the 666 repertoires, and some 10 million of these chains were shared by at least two donors. A nearest-neighbor algorithm error-corrected the raw reads and collapsed the reads into unique sequences, merging closely related sequences to remove PCR and sequencing errors. V, D and J gene segments were assigned by aligning CDR3 sequences to IMGT reference sequences. For a sequence to be retained, at least a six-nucleotide match to both a V gene segment and a J gene segment was required. Rearrangements were called productive when the CDR3 lacked stop codons and stayed in frame with V and J; all others were non-productive. Following IMGT convention, CDR3 was defined as the stretch from the second conserved V-encoded cysteine to the conserved J-encoded phenylalanine. The earlier analysis of about 500 of the donors excluded sequences that lacked an unambiguous match to a single V gene segment. In an earlier analysis of approximately 590 of the donors, V segments were called functional above 56.7% productive rearrangements and were called segregating when the between-donor standard deviation exceeded 5%. A statistical classification framework was built to diagnose cytomegalovirus status from the catalog of TCR beta chain sequences. A later analysis assigned V and J genes by comparing TCR nucleotide sequences with IMGT/GENE-DB human TR gene sequences. Using the TCRdist pipeline, a later analysis assigned CDR3 sequences along with most-parsimonious VDJ recombination scenarios. In a later analysis, each TCR beta chain was defined by its CDR3 amino acid sequence together with its V-gene family, and reads lacking a unique V-gene family were excluded. In a later analysis, fewer than 600 highly shared, low-generation-probability nucleotide sequences were removed to address suspected cross-contamination and a sequencing artifact. A later analysis calculated a clonal expansion index for each public chain from normalized within-repertoire ranks of inferred template counts. Generation probabilities in a later analysis came from a VDJ recombination model fitted to out-of-frame rearrangements, and those results were checked against IGoR. A later analysis scored TCR-TCR, TCR-HLA and TCR-CMV co-occurrence with hypergeometric tests, applying a repertoire-size bias correction to TCR pairs. In a later analysis, false discovery rates were estimated by permuting HLA or CMV assignments 20 times. In a later analysis, co-occurring TCRs were grouped using DBSCAN, with TCRdist sequence similarity added in when clustering inside HLA-allele-positive subsets. For co-occurrence clustering, repertoires with fewer than 30,000 or more than 120,000 public chains were excluded, along with a handful of repertoires with anomalous nucleotide sharing. TCRdb stores this immuneACCESS table with in-frame sequences only. Part of the clones is absent; in the studies checked, under half of the shortfall reflects unresolved V genes, and no reason is known for the rest. That table supplies the V and J calls and clone size; D and trimming were determined from the DNA. For this sample there are about 190,000 clones; approximately 78% appear just once. Together, the top ten hold roughly 0.73% of the sample.

Results the study describes overall, beyond this receptor: Roughly uniform sequencing depth across donors was assumed in presence/absence analyses, although this assumption may not hold. Correlated functional status among segregating V segments might be attributable to linkage disequilibrium, but an unknown experimental factor could not be ruled out. In a later analysis, most CMV-associated TCR beta chains were found to appear HLA-restricted, with HLA associations seemingly driven largely by CMV exposure. Only TCR beta chains were sequenced in this cohort, and the absence of alpha or paired-chain data limited detectable features. The classifier was reported to diagnose cytomegalovirus status with high specificity and sensitivity in both the original and validation cohorts. A cluster of highly shared sequence variants was judged likely to represent a technical artifact of the sequencing pipeline. In vitro tests confirmed that three of the cytomegalovirus-associated TCR beta chains recognize cytomegalovirus antigens. Broadly in line with IMGT annotations, most TCR beta V segments showed up in productive rearrangements about 87% or about 30% of the time in an earlier analysis of around 600 of the donors. The earlier analysis of some 560 of the donors excluded approximately 15 rarely observed V segments, including chromosome 9 orphons, because counts were too low. A later analysis associated 15,000 to 20,000 TCR beta sequences with specific HLA alleles at a false discovery rate of 0.05. A later analysis reported that several top co-occurrence clusters appeared linked to parvovirus B19, influenza, CMV and Epstein-Barr virus. For the cohort, immune exposure information was limited to CMV serostatus. Because HLA typing was missing for some donors at each locus, association tests included only the typed subset. According to the authors, the approach could potentially be generalized to other disease states and immunological phenotypes. Because the 87-base-pair reads could not distinguish some IMGT-functional V segments, including TRBV6-2 and TRBV6-3, those segments were excluded. A later analysis found that HLA-associated TCR beta chains were more clonally expanded and had lower generation probabilities than equally common non-associated chains. A further reported finding was that TCR beta sequences accurately predicted the HLA-A and HLA-B alleles for most subjects in the first cohort. The study listed 150 to 200 TCR beta chains as associated with cytomegalovirus. Strong co-occurrence of HLA alleles, especially DR and DQ, made assigning TCR associations to individual alleles difficult. A later genetic analysis associated a missense DCLRE1C variant with V-gene and J-gene trimming of TCR beta chains, and an independent cohort replicated the association. In a later analysis, TCR association rates were found to vary across HLA loci, with the most associated TCRs seen for DRB1 alleles and the fewest for HLA-C alleles. In a later genetic analysis, fewer N-insertions in productive TCRs were reported among donors in an Asian-associated ancestry cluster than the roughly 700-donor mean. Across donors, most TCR sequences were observed very rarely, whereas some public TCRs were present in many individuals.

The cohort was made up of 500 to 850 healthy bone marrow donors. At the time of sampling, every cohort member was nominally healthy, though immune exposures that went unrecorded were likely present. The donor was CMV seronegative and belonged to the group of 350 to 400 seronegative cohort members. A peripheral blood sample was collected from each donor, and TCR beta sequencing was performed on peripheral blood mononuclear cells. The Qiagen DNeasy Blood Extraction Kit was used to extract genomic DNA from the blood cell samples. Spanning cysteine to phenylalanine, the CDR3 consists of 14 amino acids. Only the CDR3 portion is preserved as DNA: 42 bases, with reading frame beginning at the first base. Sequences SGHTA (CDR1) and FQGNSA (CDR2) are obtained from the germline V gene. Deletion took 0 bases off V and 10 bases off J, with a span of 15 bases between the germline ends.

The rearranged chain carries TRBV7-2 and TRBJ1-2; too little of a D gene remains to name it. The sequencing sample was made of PBMCs. This receptor was identified in a woman in her late teens or twenties in good health and CMV-seronegative. The base sequence is TGTGCCAGCAGCTTAGCGCTAGGTGGGAGTGACTACACCTTC. Its protein product is CASSLALGGSDYTF.